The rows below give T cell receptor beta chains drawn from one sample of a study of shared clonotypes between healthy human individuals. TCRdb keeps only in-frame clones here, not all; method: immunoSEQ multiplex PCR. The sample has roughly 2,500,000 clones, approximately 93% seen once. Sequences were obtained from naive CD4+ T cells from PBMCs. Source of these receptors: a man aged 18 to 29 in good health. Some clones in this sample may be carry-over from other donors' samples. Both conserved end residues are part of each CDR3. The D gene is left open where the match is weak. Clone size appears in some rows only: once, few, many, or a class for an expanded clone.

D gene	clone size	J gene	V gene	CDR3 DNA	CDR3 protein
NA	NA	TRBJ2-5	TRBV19	TGTGCCAGTAGTAAAAGAGAAGAGACCCAGTACTTC	CASSKREETQYF
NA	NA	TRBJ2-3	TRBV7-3	TGTGCCAGCAGCTCGGACTCCACCAGTGTCGATACGCAGTATTTT	CASSSDSTSVDTQYF
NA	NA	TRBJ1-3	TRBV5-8	TGTGCCAGCAGCTTTGTAGGGGCTGGAAACACCATATATTTT	CASSFVGAGNTIYF
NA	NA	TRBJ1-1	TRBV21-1	TGTGCCAGGGGGAGGCAATACACTGAAGCTTTCTTT	CARGRQYTEAFF
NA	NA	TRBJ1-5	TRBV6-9	TGTGCCAGCAGTTGGCCCGACAGTTATAGCAATCAGCCCCAGCATTTT	CASSWPDSYSNQPQHF
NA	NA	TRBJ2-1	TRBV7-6	TGTGCCAGCAGCTTACTATCCCTAGCGCTCTACAATGAGCAGTTCTTC	CASSLLSLALYNEQFF
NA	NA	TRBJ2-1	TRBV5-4	TGTGCCAGCAGCCCGTCATTGTGGGAGCGGATCCATGAGCAGTTCTTC	CASSPSLWERIHEQFF
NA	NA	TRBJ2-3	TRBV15	TGTGCCACCAGCAGACCAGAGGGAGCGGGCGGGCCAGAGCAGTATTTT	CATSRPEGAGGPEQYF
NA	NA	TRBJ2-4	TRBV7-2	TGTGCCAGCAGCTCCCGGACGGACGGCGGAGACATTCAGTACTTC	CASSSRTDGGDIQYF
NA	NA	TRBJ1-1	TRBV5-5	TGTGCCAGCAGCGGTGAGGTAGTGGCGAACACTGAAGCTTTCTTT	CASSGEVVANTEAFF
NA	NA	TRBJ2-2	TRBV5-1	TGCGCCAGCAGAACTGGGCCCACGAACACCGGGGAGCTGTTTTTT	CASRTGPTNTGELFF
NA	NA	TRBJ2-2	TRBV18	TGTGCCAGCTCACCGCCATGGAGATCCGGGGAGCTGTTTTTT	CASSPPWRSGELFF
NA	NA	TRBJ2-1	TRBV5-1	NA	CASSRRAGAGSMSSSSAFF
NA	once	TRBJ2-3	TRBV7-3	TGTGCCAGCAGCCCGGGCCCGACTAGGGATACGCAGTATTTT	CASSPGPTRDTQYF
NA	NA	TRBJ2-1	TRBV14	TGTGCCAGCACCCCGGCGGATATGAATGAGCAGTTCTTC	CASTPADMNEQFF
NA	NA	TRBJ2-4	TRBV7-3	TGTGCCAGCAGCTTAAGTACTTTGTCGCGAACGTCAGAGAGGGCCAAAAACATTCAGTACTTC	CASSLSTLSRTSERAKNIQYF
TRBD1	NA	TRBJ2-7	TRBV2	TGTGCCAGCAGCCTGAGGGGGCCGTACGAGCAGTACTTC	CASSLRGPYEQYF
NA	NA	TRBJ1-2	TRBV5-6	TGTGCCAGCAGCTTGGCGATAGAGGCCTATGGCTACACCTTC	CASSLAIEAYGYTF